These T cell receptor beta chains were read from a single sample in a study of cytomegalovirus exposure and HLA in healthy donors. Sequencing used immunoSEQ multiplex PCR; TCRdb keeps in-frame clones, though not all of them. The sample shows around 190,000 clones, approximately 82% of them seen only once. Sequences were obtained from PBMCs. All receptors derive from a girl aged 2 to 9 in good health and CMV-seropositive. The CDR3 runs from the conserved cysteine through the conserved F or W. The order of the fields is clone size, D gene, J gene, V gene, CDR3 DNA, CDR3 protein. The D gene is left open where the match is weak. The listing skips clone size in some rows; elsewhere it reads once, few, many or a size class.

>NA|NA|TRBJ1-4|TRBV18
TGTGCCAGCTCATCCACAGGGGAAAAACTGTTTTTT
CASSSTGEKLFF
>NA|NA|TRBJ2-7|TRBV7-9
TGTGCCAGCAGCTTAGACCCCACACAGGGCATGTTCTACTTC
CASSLDPTQGMFYF
>NA|TRBD2|TRBJ2-1|TRBV10-3
TGTGCCACCGGACTAGCGGGAGCCAATGAGCAGTTCTTC
CATGLAGANEQFF
>NA|NA|TRBJ2-7|TRBV7-3
TGTGCCAGCAGCTTAACGGGACACAACGAGCAGTACTTC
CASSLTGHNEQYF
>once|TRBD2|TRBJ2-1|TRBV6-5
TGTGCCAGCAGTAGAGAAGCGGGGGGATACAATGAGCAGTTCTTC
CASSREAGGYNEQFF
>NA|NA|TRBJ1-2|TRBV6-5
TGTGCCAGCAGTCCCCCGGGGGGAAGGTATGGCTACACCTTC
CASSPPGGRYGYTF
>NA|NA|TRBJ2-5|TRBV27
TGTGCCAGCAGTTTACTGGGCCGCGAGACCCAGTACTTC
CASSLLGRETQYF
>NA|NA|TRBJ2-3|TRBV11-2
TGTGCCAGCACCCCTAGCCCCTCCTGGGCAGATACGCAGTATTTT
CASTPSPSWADTQYF
>NA|NA|TRBJ1-6|TRBV5-6
TGTGCCAGCAGACCACGGGGGGGAGTTGGTTCACCCCTCCACTTT
CASRPRGGVGSPLHF
>NA|NA|TRBJ2-7|TRBV29-1
TGCAGCGTTCAAAAGAGCGAAAACGTCTACGAGCAGTACTTC
CSVQKSENVYEQYF
>NA|TRBD2|TRBJ2-3|TRBV27
TGTGCCAGCAGTTTATTGCCCGGGACTAGCGGGAGGTCCACAGATACGCAGTATTTT
CASSLLPGTSGRSTDTQYF
>NA|NA|TRBJ1-1|TRBV7-7
TGTGCCAGCAGCTTAGCGCAGGGCACTGAAGCTTTCTTT
CASSLAQGTEAFF
>NA|NA|TRBJ1-1|TRBV5-1
TGCGCCAGCAGCTTGGGGGGTCCGGGGGGATCAAAAGCTTTCTTT
CASSLGGPGGSKAFF
>NA|NA|TRBJ2-7|TRBV6-5
TGTGCCAGCAGTCGACAGAGGCACTACGAGCAGTACTTC
CASSRQRHYEQYF
>NA|NA|TRBJ1-6|TRBV25-1
TGTGCCAGCAGGCGGGGGGTCGATAATTCACCCCTCCACTTT
CASRRGVDNSPLHF
>few|NA|TRBJ2-7|TRBV2
TGTGCCAGCAGTGAAGAGGGGGGGGCCTTTCCCGACGAGCAGTACTTC
CASSEEGGAFPDEQYF
>once|NA|TRBJ2-3|TRBV30
TGTGCCTGGAGGTGGGGAGCCTTCACAGATACGCAGTATTTT
CAWRWGAFTDTQYF
>NA|NA|TRBJ2-7|TRBV5-1
TGCGCCAGCAGCTTGGGGGGAGGGGGGGCGTCCTACGAGCAGTACTTC
CASSLGGGGASYEQYF
>few|NA|TRBJ1-6|TRBV5-4
TGTGCCAGCAGCTTGAGGGGGTGGAGTGATTCACCCCTCCACTTT
CASSLRGWSDSPLHF
>NA|TRBD1|TRBJ1-4|TRBV19
TGTGCCAGTAGTACTCCGGGACAGGGGAAACTGTTTTTT
CASSTPGQGKLFF
>once|NA|TRBJ1-2|TRBV19
TGTGCCAGTAGTATAGACGCCGGTCGTGGCTACACCTTC
CASSIDAGRGYTF
>NA|TRBD1|TRBJ1-1|TRBV2
TGTGCCAGCAGTGAGACAGGGGTGACTGAAGCTTTCTTT
CASSETGVTEAFF
>NA|NA|TRBJ2-7|TRBV7-8
TGTGCCAGCAGCTTAGCCTCGGGGTTCAGCTCCTACGAGCAGTACTTC
CASSLASGFSSYEQYF